These 20 T cell receptor beta chains were sequenced from one sample in a study of blood T cells in healthy people across ages. Through a sample-barcoded 5' primer and a J-beta primer mix, a second PCR was run for roughly 7 to 12 cycles. TCRdb reprocessed the 5' RACE reads with MiXCR, giving one entry per CDR3 protein. The sample records some 690,000 distinct CDR3 sequences, around a fifth being singletons. Sequencing used blood. The receptors stem from a man aged 65-85 years in good health.

This clonotype was seen a handful of times. The chain recombines TRBV6-6 with TRBJ2-2; 7 bases align to TRBD1. The V gene's germline CDR1 is MNHNY and CDR2 SVGAGI (reference sequence). The CDR3 runs to 13 residues. Trimming removed 8 bases from V and 5 bases from J; junction bases left unmatched: 5. The CDR3 loop reads CASHRQGTGELFF. The CDR3 DNA follows: TGTGCCAGCCATCGACAGGGAACCGGGGAGCTGTTTTTT.

The sample holds many counts of this clonotype. The rearrangement links TRBV5-1 to TRBJ2-3; 7 bases fit TRBD1. From germline, CDR1 is SGHRS and CDR2 YFSETQ. V lost 3 bases, J lost 2 bases, and 3 bases stayed unmatched. This CDR3 comprises 14 residues. The CDR3 DNA reads as TGCGCCAGCAGCTCCGGGACAGTCACAGATACGCAGTATTTT. Residues: CASSSGTVTDTQYF.

The rearrangement links TRBV14 to TRBJ2-7, with 9 bases lining up with TRBD2. V lost 3 bases and J lost 1; bases outside the gene matches: 4. Germline V gene lookup returns CDR1 SGHDN and CDR2 FVKESK. This CDR3 comprises 15 residues. The chain's CDR3 is CASSQALAGSYEQYF. The CDR3 bases are TGTGCCAGCAGCCAGGCCCTAGCGGGGTCCTACGAGCAGTACTTC.

The chain employs TRBV5-1 and TRBJ1-1, with D tentatively TRBD1 (5 bases). CDR3 length equals 14 residues. The germline V gene has CDR1 SGHRS and CDR2 YFSETQ. The germline V and J ends were trimmed by 6 bases and 7 bases, with 19 bases remaining between them. Here the CDR3 reads CASTQVGDAHEAFF. CDR3 in DNA: TGCGCCAGCACCCAGGTGGGGGACGCCCATGAAGCTTTCTTT.

The chain has TRBV6-2 or TRBV6-3 and TRBJ2-1, with 10 positions matching TRBD2. The J call is in doubt because the DNA end fits TRBJ2-5 better. The germline V gene has CDR1 MNHEY and CDR2 SVGEGT. This CDR3 is 15 amino acids long. DNA for the CDR3: TGTGCCAGCAGTTCCGGGACTAGCGCTTTGGAGACCCAGTACTTC. Its protein product is CASSSGTSALETQYF.

Note on this clonotype: This could be a read error, since a much larger clone is one nucleotide away. V gene TRBV12-3 or TRBV12-4 combines with J gene TRBJ2-3; D gene ambiguous. Trimming removed 8 bases at V and 10 bases at J, with 13 bases between. This CDR3 comprises 11 residues. CDR3 loop: CASGRLDAQYF. The CDR3 region has the DNA TGTGCCAGCGGTAGATTGGATGCGCAGTATTTT.

The chain recombines TRBV3-1 with TRBJ2-3; possibly TRBD2 for D (6 bases). The CDR3 sequence is 16 residues long. Trimming cost V 1 base and J 4 bases, with 15 bases left between them. Germline V gives CDR1 LGHDT, CDR2 YNNKEL (reference sequence). DNA of the CDR3: TGTGCCAGCAGCCAAGTGGGCCTAGCGAGCGCAGATACGCAGTATTTT. It yields the protein CASSQVGLASADTQYF.

This clonotype turned up a few times. The chain is built from TRBV3-1 and TRBJ2-3; perhaps TRBD2 as D (6 bases). The CDR3 length is 16 residues. Germline V gives CDR1 LGHDT, CDR2 YNNKEL (reference sequence). The ends were cut back, 1 base at V and 2 bases at J, with 13 bases in the middle. The CDR3 loop is CASSQGDFPYTDTQYF. For the CDR3, the DNA is TGTGCCAGCAGCCAAGGGGACTTCCCATACACAGATACGCAGTATTTT.

The chain links TRBV12-3 or TRBV12-4 to TRBJ2-3, with D hard to call. CDR3 length equals 14 residues. V was clipped by 3 bases and J by 6 bases, with 13 bases between them. The CDR3 protein is CASSFGRAPDTQYF. The CDR3 DNA follows: TGTGCCAGCAGTTTCGGTCGGGCGCCGGATACGCAGTATTTT.

This chain uses TRBV12-3 or TRBV12-4 with TRBJ1-1, with 9 positions matching TRBD1. Trimming cost V 5 bases and J 11 bases; bases outside gene matches: 12. This CDR3 has 14 amino acids. The CDR3 DNA sequence: TGTGCCAGCAGTGCAACCCGGGACAGGGTGTATGCTTTCTTT. This translates into CASSATRDRVYAFF.

The chain recombines TRBV7-2 with TRBJ2-3; TRBD2 is a possible D gene (5 bases). CDR1 is SGHTA and CDR2 is FQGNSA in the germline V gene. CDR3 size: 13 residues. Trimming shortened V by 4 bases and J by 8 bases, and 13 bases separated the two germline ends. For the CDR3, the DNA is TGTGCCAGCAGCTCGAACGCGGCGGGTACGCAGTATTTT. This codes for CASSSNAAGTQYF.

This chain uses TRBV25-1 with TRBJ1-3; 7 bases align to TRBD1. Germline-derived CDR1 and CDR2 are MGHDK and SYGVNS. The length of the CDR3 is 16 residues. V dropped 3 bases and J dropped 0; count of bases not matched to a gene: 5. CDR3 residues: CASSETGQSSGNTIYF. CDR3 DNA sequence: TGTGCCAGCAGTGAGACGGGACAGAGCTCTGGAAACACCATATATTTT. Full variable domain (rest looked up from reference TRBV25-1 and TRBJ1-3): EADIYQTPRYLVIGTGKKITLECSQTMGHDKMYWYQQDPGMELHLIHYSYGVNSTEKGDLSSESTVSRIRTEHFPLTLESARPSHTSQYLCASSETGQSSGNTIYFGEGSWLTVV.

The gene calls are TRBV5-6 and TRBJ2-2, with D perhaps TRBD2 (5 bases). The CDR3 has 15 amino acids. CDR1 SGHDT and CDR2 YYEEEE come from the germline V gene. V lost 0 bases and J lost 6, with 12 bases in between. CDR3 DNA: TGTGCCAGCAGCTTGGCGGGGTCCGGGGCCGGGGAGCTGTTTTTT. This sequence encodes CASSLAGSGAGELFF. The full variable domain, completed using reference TRBV5-6 and TRBJ2-2, is DAGVTQSPTHLIKTRGQQVTLRCSPKSGHDTVSWYQQALGQGPQFIFQYYEEEERQRGNFPDRFSGHQFPNYSSELNVNALLLGDSALYLCASSLAGSGAGELFFGEGSRLTVL.

The rearrangement links TRBV4-1 to TRBJ1-5, with TRBD1 matching over 7 bases. The V and J ends lost 0 bases and 3 bases, in that order; junction bases with no gene match: 2. The CDR3 consists of 15 residues. Germline V lookup: CDR1 MGHRA, CDR2 YSYEKL. The CDR3: CASSQEQGINQPQHF. In nucleotides, the CDR3 is TGCGCCAGCAGCCAAGAACAGGGGATCAATCAGCCCCAGCATTTT.

The chain uses TRBV6-2 or TRBV6-3 and TRBJ2-5; 12 bases are a match to TRBD2. The end of the DNA fits TRBJ2-7 better, so the J call may be wrong. The CDR3 contains 16 residues. From germline, CDR1 is MNHEY and CDR2 SVGEGT. The CDR3, as DNA: TGTGCCAGCATGCGGCCTAGCGGGAGGGTCAACGACGAGCAGTACTTC. Translation: CASMRPSGRVNDEQYF.

In its sample, this clonotype was seen a few times. The J gene is TRBJ2-1, the V gene TRBV7-2, with D possibly being TRBD1 or TRBD2 (5 bases each). The germline V gene encodes CDR1 SGHTA and CDR2 FQGNSA. The CDR3 extends over 16 amino acids. Between the trimmed V and J ends, which lost 4 bases and 7 bases, there was a span of 20 bases. The CDR3 DNA reads TGTGCCAGCAGCTCGGGGTTATGGGGGTTGGGGAATGAGCAGTTCTTC. It yields the protein CASSSGLWGLGNEQFF.

This clonotype occurred a few times. The gene calls are TRBV29-1 and TRBJ2-7, with TRBD1 as a possible D gene (5 bases). Germline V lookup: CDR1 SQVTM, CDR2 ANQGSEA. Trimming removed 6 bases at V and 4 bases at J, with 16 bases between. The CDR3 length is 13 residues. CDR3 coding DNA: TGCAGCGTCAAACAGGTTTTGCTGTACGAGCAGTACTTC. Encoded protein: CSVKQVLLYEQYF.

This clonotype turned up a few times. The chain carries TRBV3-1 and TRBJ2-7; D is unresolved. The CDR3 extends over 12 amino acids. Germline lookup yields CDR1 LGHDT and CDR2 YNNKEL (reference sequence). V dropped 3 bases and J dropped 6 bases, with 9 bases sitting between them. CDR3 in DNA: TGTGCCAGCAGCCACTCTAGAATCGAGCAGTACTTC. This gives the protein CASSHSRIEQYF.

V gene TRBV9 combines with J gene TRBJ1-6; 10 bases map to TRBD1. This CDR3 has 16 amino acids. After removal of 3 bases from V and 5 bases from J, the junction contained 5 bases not matched to a gene. CDR1 SGDLS and CDR2 YYNGEE come from the germline V gene. The CDR3 protein is CASSGPGTGDNSPLHF. DNA for the CDR3: TGTGCCAGCAGCGGCCCAGGGACAGGGGATAATTCACCCCTCCACTTT.

The sample holds a few counts of this clonotype. This chain links TRBV19 with TRBJ2-1; 7 bases agree with TRBD2. Trimming cost V 8 bases and J 1 base; bases outside gene matches: 17. Germline V gives CDR1 LNHDA, CDR2 SQIVND (reference sequence). This CDR3 is built from 18 residues. The CDR3 sequence: CASGPPSLAGASYNEQFF. The CDR3 nucleotides read TGTGCCAGTGGTCCCCCAAGCCTGGCGGGAGCATCCTACAATGAGCAGTTCTTC.